The next 15 T cell receptor beta chains were all read from a single sample in a study of blood T cell repertoires in COVID-19. Repertoires were generated with immunoSEQ multiplex PCR, while TCRdb's copy carries only in-frame clones and drops some. Of 150,000 to 190,000 clones in the sample, around 83% were seen once. The specimen was peripheral blood. The receptors stem from a woman aged 55-69 years with COVID-19, enrolled during active disease.

V is TRBV14 and J is TRBJ1-6; no reliable D call. The CDR3 has 16 residues. Trimming removed 1 base from V and 9 bases from J, with 16 bases in between. Germline CDR1 is SGHDN and CDR2 is FVKESK. CDR3 region: CASSQASLLSGSPLHF. CDR3 nucleotides: TGTGCCAGCAGCCAAGCCAGTCTGCTCAGCGGTTCACCCCTCCACTTT.

The rearrangement joins TRBV30 to TRBJ1-3; D uncertain. The V end was cut by 2 bases, the J end by 4 bases, with 6 bases between. The CDR3 totals 12 residues. Per germline, CDR1 GTSNPN and CDR2 SVGIG (reference sequence). The CDR3 is CAWSLLGNTIYF. The CDR3, as DNA: TGTGCCTGGAGTTTACTCGGAAACACCATATATTTT. Full variable domain (rest looked up from reference TRBV30 and TRBJ1-3): SQTIHQWPATLVQPVGSPLSLECTVEGTSNPNLYWYRQAAGRGLQLLFYSVGIGQISSEVPQNLSASRPQDRQFILSSKKLLLSDSGFYLCAWSLLGNTIYFGEGSWLTVV.

This chain connects TRBV27 to TRBJ2-1, with 7 bases aligning to TRBD2. Trimming took 2 bases from V and 2 from J; bases not matched to a gene: 6. The germline V gene has CDR1 MNHEY and CDR2 SMNVEV (reference sequence). The CDR3 totals 16 residues. CDR3 in DNA: TGTGCCAGCAGTTTAATGTGGGAGGGCCCCTACAATGAGCAGTTCTTC. Residues: CASSLMWEGPYNEQFF.

This rearrangement joins TRBV14 to TRBJ2-7; possibly TRBD2 for D (7 bases). This CDR3 has 15 amino acids. Looked up from germline, CDR1 is SGHDN and CDR2 is FVKESK. V was pared by 1 base and J by 6 bases, with 16 bases between. CDR3 amino acids: CASSQADRPGGEQYF. CDR3 in DNA: TGTGCCAGCAGCCAAGCCGACAGGCCGGGGGGCGAGCAGTACTTC.

The genes are TRBV5-1 and TRBJ1-4, with D possibly TRBD1 on 6 matching bases. The CDR3 length is 13 residues. Deletions cut 0 bases from V and 7 bases from J, with 7 bases between. Per germline, CDR1 SGHRS and CDR2 YFSETQ. The CDR3 loop is CASSLDRVEKLFF. The CDR3 DNA reads as TGCGCCAGCAGCTTGGACAGGGTTGAAAAACTGTTTTTT.

In nucleotides, the CDR3 is TGCAGCGTCCGTCAGGGGGCAAGCCCGGGAAACACCATATATTTT. It codes for CSVRQGASPGNTIYF. The rearrangement joins TRBV29-1 to TRBJ1-3; 8 bases align to TRBD1. V shed 6 bases and J 4 bases; nucleotides not matched to a gene: 11. Per the germline V gene, CDR1 is SQVTM and CDR2 is ANQGSEA. This CDR3 has 15 amino acids.

This sequence joins TRBV25-1 and TRBJ1-4, with D maybe TRBD1 (5 bases). This CDR3 is built from 15 residues. CDR1 and CDR2 from the germline V gene are MGHDK and SYGVNS. V was pared by 3 bases and J by 4 bases, with 12 bases between. The CDR3 nucleotides read TGTGCCAGCAGTGAGCCGGGACTTCTTAATGAAAAACTGTTTTTT. Protein sequence: CASSEPGLLNEKLFF.

This chain joins TRBV7-2 and TRBJ1-2; the D is unclear. V dropped 7 bases and J dropped 8 bases, with 26 bases sitting between them. CDR3 size: 16 residues. CDR1 and CDR2 (germline): SGHTA, FQGNSA. The CDR3 is CASTSPGSPLTEGYTF. CDR3 sequence (DNA): TGTGCCAGCACCTCACCCGGATCCCCCCTGACGGAGGGCTACACCTTC.

This clone was picked up a small number of times. The chain links TRBV27 to TRBJ2-1, with a possible D match to TRBD1 (6 bases). The CDR3 consists of 16 residues. The V end lost 8 bases, the J end lost 0 bases, and 17 bases lay between the germline ends. Per the germline V gene, CDR1 is MNHEY and CDR2 is SMNVEV (reference sequence). The DNA for the CDR3 is TGTGCCAGCCAGTTACTGGGGGCTAGCTCCTACAATGAGCAGTTCTTC. Residues: CASQLLGASSYNEQFF.

The chain carries TRBV6-5 and TRBJ2-7; TRBD2 is a possible D gene (5 bases). V dropped 7 bases and J dropped 0 bases, with 10 bases sitting between them. This CDR3 is 13 amino acids long. Germline assignment: CDR1 MNHEY and CDR2 SVGAGI. The DNA for the CDR3 is TGTGCCAGCAAGAAAGGGAGCTCCTACGAGCAGTACTTC. It yields the protein CASKKGSSYEQYF.

The chain employs TRBV4-2 and TRBJ1-4; 10 bases align to TRBD1. With V trimmed by 2 bases and J by 7 bases, 10 bases remained unmatched. The germline CDR1 and CDR2 sequences are LGHNA and YNFKEQ. CDR3 length: 17 amino acids. The CDR3: CASSQLTGTGDSEKLFF. In DNA form, the CDR3 reads TGTGCCAGCAGCCAACTAACCGGGACAGGGGATTCTGAAAAACTGTTTTTT.

The V call is TRBV19, the J call TRBJ2-7, with 7 bases aligning to TRBD1. Germline assignment: CDR1 LNHDA and CDR2 SQIVND (reference sequence). V trimming: 5 bases; J trimming: 1 base; junction bases outside the gene matches: 2. The CDR3 covers 13 residues. CDR3 nucleotides: TGTGCCAGTAGTCGGACAGGATCCTACGAGCAGTACTTC. This sequence encodes CASSRTGSYEQYF.

The V gene is TRBV11-3, the J gene TRBJ2-5, with D perhaps TRBD2 (5 bases). Looked up from germline, CDR1 is SGHNT and CDR2 is YENEEA. There are 13 residues in the CDR3. Trimming shortened V by 1 base and J by 5 bases, and 8 bases separated the two germline ends. CDR3 protein: CASSLGPGETQYF. The DNA of the CDR3 is TGTGCCAGCAGCTTAGGGCCGGGGGAGACCCAGTACTTC.

The chain is built from TRBV19 and TRBJ1-2; 10 nucleotides agree with TRBD1. From germline, CDR1 is LNHDA and CDR2 SQIVND (reference sequence). The V segment lost 5 bases and the J segment 8 bases; nucleotides outside the gene matches: 8. CDR3 length: 14 residues. The CDR3 loop reads CASSWTGGIRGYTF. For the CDR3, the DNA is TGTGCCAGTAGTTGGACAGGGGGAATAAGAGGCTACACCTTC.

In its sample, this clone was seen a few times. V is TRBV18 and J is TRBJ1-1; 7 nucleotides agree with TRBD1. The CDR3 length is 15 residues. Germline loops: CDR1 KGHSH, CDR2 LQKENI. V shed 4 bases, J shed 1 base, and the junction held 6 bases outside the gene matches. This CDR3 reads CASSLSTGKNTEAFF. Here the CDR3 DNA reads TGTGCCAGCTCACTCTCGACAGGGAAGAACACTGAAGCTTTCTTT.